Shown below are 18 T cell receptor beta chains from a single sample sequenced in a study of blood T cell repertoires in COVID-19 (dated by TCRdb to the early 2020s). The receptor library was made with the immunoSEQ multiplex PCR assay. What TCRdb holds here is the immuneACCESS table cut down to in-frame rearrangements. Part of the clones is not present; checked against another copy, under half of the missing clones reflect an unresolved V gene, and the others are unexplained. The sample table contains hundreds of thousands of clones; only one count was recorded for 83% of them. The ten largest account for over 8.5% of the sample. The sequencing input was peripheral blood. The receptor set was obtained from a woman between 45 and 65 years old who had recovered from COVID-19.

The V and J genes are TRBV27 and TRBJ1-1; D gene unclear. This CDR3 spans 15 amino acids. The V gene lost 5 bases and the J gene lost 5 bases, with 18 bases spanning the gap. Germline CDR1 reads MNHEY; CDR2 reads SMNVEV (reference sequence). CDR3 in amino acids: CASSRDTSGMTEAFF. The CDR3 bases are TGTGCCAGCAGTCGTGACACCAGTGGTATGACTGAAGCTTTCTTT.

V and J are TRBV29-1 and TRBJ2-7; TRBD1 aligns across 10 bases. The germline V gene encodes CDR1 SQVTM and CDR2 ANQGSEA. This CDR3 has 14 amino acids. The junction had 7 bases not matched to a gene; V was cut back by 3 bases and J by 5 bases. CDR3 in DNA: TGCAGCGTTGACCGGACAGGGGGAATCCACGAGCAGTACTTC. Translated: CSVDRTGGIHEQYF.

The genes are TRBV7-7 and TRBJ2-1; a weak D match, TRBD1 (5 bases). CDR3 length: 13 amino acids. Germline loops: CDR1 SSHAT, CDR2 FNYEAQ (reference sequence). V was pared by 5 bases and J by 9 bases, with 14 bases between. CDR3 amino acids: CASSPADIGEQFF. Written as DNA, the CDR3 is TGTGCCAGCAGCCCGGCGGACATTGGTGAGCAGTTCTTC.

This clone was recorded many times. The rearrangement uses TRBV28 and TRBJ2-7; 8 positions match TRBD1. CDR1 MDHEN and CDR2 SYDVKM come from the germline V gene. The CDR3 sequence is 13 residues long. With 10 bases clipped from V and 4 bases from J, the junction kept 9 bases outside the gene matches. The CDR3 region has the DNA TGTGCCACAAGGACAGGGAGTAATTACGAGCAGTACTTC. Translation gives CATRTGSNYEQYF.

V and J are TRBV7-9 and TRBJ2-2; possible D gene TRBD1, 6 bases. Germline CDR1 and CDR2: SEHNR and FQNEAQ (reference sequence). The CDR3 has 14 residues. V lost 2 bases and J 7 bases, leaving 11 bases between the germline ends. The CDR3: CASSLNAGVGELFF. DNA of the CDR3: TGTGCCAGCAGCTTAAACGCAGGGGTCGGGGAGCTGTTTTTT.

The chain joins TRBV28 to TRBJ1-1; D not certain. CDR1 is MDHEN and CDR2 is SYDVKM in the germline V gene. The CDR3 spans 12 residues. V was shortened by 6 bases and J by 6 bases, with 11 bases between the two germline ends. For the CDR3, the DNA is TGTGCCAGCAGCCGTCCGGGGTCTGAAGCTTTCTTT. This gives the protein CASSRPGSEAFF. Filled out from reference TRBV28 and TRBJ1-1, the complete variable domain reads DVKVTQSSRYLVKRTGEKVFLECVQDMDHENMFWYRQDPGLGLRLIYFSYDVKMKEKGDIPEGYSVSREKKERFSLILESASTNQTSMYLCASSRPGSEAFFGQGTRLTVV.

This clone was counted between two and nine times. The chain joins TRBV5-6 to TRBJ1-1; 8 nucleotides agree with TRBD1. Per the germline V gene, CDR1 is SGHDT and CDR2 is YYEEEE. The CDR3 covers 14 residues. The ends lost 4 bases at V and 1 base at J; junction bases unmatched: 3. The chain's CDR3 is CASSPGQANTEAFF. CDR3 in DNA: TGTGCCAGCAGCCCGGGACAGGCGAACACTGAAGCTTTCTTT.

DNA for the CDR3: TGCAGCGTTCACCCGGACAGGAACACTGAAGCTTTCTTT. Amino acid sequence: CSVHPDRNTEAFF. This rearrangement joins TRBV29-1 to TRBJ1-1; possible D gene TRBD1, 6 bases. The CDR3 sequence is 13 residues long. CDR1 and CDR2 from the germline V gene are SQVTM and ANQGSEA. With 5 bases removed from V and 1 base from J, the gap between germline ends came to 11 bases.

The gene calls are TRBV10-3 and TRBJ1-1; perhaps TRBD1 as D (5 bases). With 0 bases removed from V and 7 bases from J, the gap between germline ends came to 12 bases. The CDR3 is 14 residues long. Germline V gives CDR1 ENHRY, CDR2 SYGVKD. CDR3 protein: CAISESKQANEAFF. DNA for the CDR3: TGTGCCATCAGTGAGTCGAAACAGGCGAATGAAGCTTTCTTT.

The chain employs TRBV11-3 and TRBJ2-1, with 8 positions matching TRBD2. The CDR3 sequence is 15 residues long. V gave up 1 base and J gave up 8 bases; unmatched junction bases: 7. Germline CDR1 is SGHNT and CDR2 is YENEEA. The CDR3 spells CASSLGSGIRDEQFF. Written as DNA, the CDR3 is TGTGCCAGCAGCTTAGGTAGCGGGATTCGGGATGAGCAGTTCTTC.

The genes are TRBV12-3 or TRBV12-4 and TRBJ2-7; D remains ambiguous. The CDR3 covers 12 residues. Between the trimmed V and J ends, which lost 3 bases and 4 bases, there was a span of 7 bases. The CDR3 loop reads CASSFASYEQYF. Here the CDR3 DNA reads TGTGCCAGCAGTTTCGCTAGTTACGAGCAGTACTTC.

This clone was seen once. Other DNA sequences in the sample encode the same CDR3. The chain carries TRBV27 and TRBJ1-6; no reliable D call. This CDR3 comprises 13 residues. Germline-derived CDR1 and CDR2 are MNHEY and SMNVEV (reference sequence). V was clipped by 3 bases and J by 6 bases, with 6 bases between them. The DNA of the CDR3 is TGTGCCAGCAGTTTGAACGGTAATTCACCCCTCCACTTT. It is translated as CASSLNGNSPLHF.

This clone was picked up one time. As DNA, the CDR3 is TGTGCCTGGAGTGGAGGCCCTGACTACAATGAGCAGTTCTTC. Protein: CAWSGGPDYNEQFF. V usage is TRBV30 and J usage is TRBJ2-1; D is uncertain. The CDR3 totals 14 residues. The germline V and J ends were trimmed by 1 base and 3 bases, with 10 bases remaining between them. Germline CDR1 reads GTSNPN; CDR2 reads SVGIG (reference sequence).

The chain couples TRBV5-4 to TRBJ2-7; TRBD1 agrees at 12 bases. CDR3 length: 14 residues. With V trimmed by 4 bases and J by 6 bases, 5 bases remained unmatched. Germline CDR1 reads SGHNT; CDR2 reads YYREEE (reference sequence). DNA for the CDR3: TGTGCCAGCAGCCGCGGGACAGGGGGCTTCGAGCAGTACTTC. Translating gives CASSRGTGGFEQYF. Full variable domain (missing parts from reference TRBV5-4 and TRBJ2-7): ETGVTQSPTHLIKTRGQQVTLRCSSQSGHNTVSWYQQALGQGPQFIFQYYREEENGRGNFPPRFSGLQFPNYSSELNVNALELDDSALYLCASSRGTGGFEQYFGPGTRLTVT.

The J gene is TRBJ2-3, the V gene TRBV4-1; 13 bases fit TRBD2. The CDR3 sequence is 18 residues long. CDR1 is MGHRA, CDR2 YSYEKL, per germline. Trimming took 4 bases from V and 0 from J; bases not matched to a gene: 7. CDR3 in DNA: TGCGCCAGCAGCCTGGGACTAGCGGGGATTTCTAGCACAGATACGCAGTATTTT. Translated, it gives CASSLGLAGISSTDTQYF.

This sequence joins TRBV14 and TRBJ2-3; 8 bases match TRBD1. The CDR3 is made up of 17 amino acids. Germline loops: CDR1 SGHDN, CDR2 FVKESK. V lost 1 base and J lost 4; bases outside the gene matches: 10. CDR3 sequence (DNA): TGTGCCAGCAGCCAAGTTCGGGTTACAGGGGGTGCAGATACGCAGTATTTT. Amino acids: CASSQVRVTGGADTQYF.

The V gene is TRBV10-2, the J gene TRBJ1-1; D remains ambiguous. The CDR3 covers 16 residues. Germline lookup yields CDR1 WSHSY and CDR2 SAAADI. Trimming cost V 4 bases and J 1 base, with 16 bases left between them. The CDR3 DNA is TGCGCCAGCAGTGGGGCCGGCCAAACCACGAACACTGAAGCTTTCTTT. This codes for CASSGAGQTTNTEAFF.

The chain is built from TRBV9 and TRBJ1-6, with D possibly being TRBD1 (6 bases). Germline V gene data show CDR1 as SGDLS and CDR2 as YYNGEE. The CDR3 loop spans 16 amino acids. V was pared by 3 bases and J by 5 bases, with 15 bases between. In DNA, the CDR3 is TGTGCCAGCAGCGCCAGTGGACAGAACCATAATTCACCCCTCCACTTT. Its protein is CASSASGQNHNSPLHF. Complete variable domain (other parts from reference TRBV9 and TRBJ1-6): DSGVTQTPKHLITATGQRVTLRCSPRSGDLSVYWYQQSLDQGLQFLIQYYNGEERAKGNILERFSAQQFPDLHSELNLSSLELGDSALYFCASSASGQNHNSPLHFGNGTRLTVT.